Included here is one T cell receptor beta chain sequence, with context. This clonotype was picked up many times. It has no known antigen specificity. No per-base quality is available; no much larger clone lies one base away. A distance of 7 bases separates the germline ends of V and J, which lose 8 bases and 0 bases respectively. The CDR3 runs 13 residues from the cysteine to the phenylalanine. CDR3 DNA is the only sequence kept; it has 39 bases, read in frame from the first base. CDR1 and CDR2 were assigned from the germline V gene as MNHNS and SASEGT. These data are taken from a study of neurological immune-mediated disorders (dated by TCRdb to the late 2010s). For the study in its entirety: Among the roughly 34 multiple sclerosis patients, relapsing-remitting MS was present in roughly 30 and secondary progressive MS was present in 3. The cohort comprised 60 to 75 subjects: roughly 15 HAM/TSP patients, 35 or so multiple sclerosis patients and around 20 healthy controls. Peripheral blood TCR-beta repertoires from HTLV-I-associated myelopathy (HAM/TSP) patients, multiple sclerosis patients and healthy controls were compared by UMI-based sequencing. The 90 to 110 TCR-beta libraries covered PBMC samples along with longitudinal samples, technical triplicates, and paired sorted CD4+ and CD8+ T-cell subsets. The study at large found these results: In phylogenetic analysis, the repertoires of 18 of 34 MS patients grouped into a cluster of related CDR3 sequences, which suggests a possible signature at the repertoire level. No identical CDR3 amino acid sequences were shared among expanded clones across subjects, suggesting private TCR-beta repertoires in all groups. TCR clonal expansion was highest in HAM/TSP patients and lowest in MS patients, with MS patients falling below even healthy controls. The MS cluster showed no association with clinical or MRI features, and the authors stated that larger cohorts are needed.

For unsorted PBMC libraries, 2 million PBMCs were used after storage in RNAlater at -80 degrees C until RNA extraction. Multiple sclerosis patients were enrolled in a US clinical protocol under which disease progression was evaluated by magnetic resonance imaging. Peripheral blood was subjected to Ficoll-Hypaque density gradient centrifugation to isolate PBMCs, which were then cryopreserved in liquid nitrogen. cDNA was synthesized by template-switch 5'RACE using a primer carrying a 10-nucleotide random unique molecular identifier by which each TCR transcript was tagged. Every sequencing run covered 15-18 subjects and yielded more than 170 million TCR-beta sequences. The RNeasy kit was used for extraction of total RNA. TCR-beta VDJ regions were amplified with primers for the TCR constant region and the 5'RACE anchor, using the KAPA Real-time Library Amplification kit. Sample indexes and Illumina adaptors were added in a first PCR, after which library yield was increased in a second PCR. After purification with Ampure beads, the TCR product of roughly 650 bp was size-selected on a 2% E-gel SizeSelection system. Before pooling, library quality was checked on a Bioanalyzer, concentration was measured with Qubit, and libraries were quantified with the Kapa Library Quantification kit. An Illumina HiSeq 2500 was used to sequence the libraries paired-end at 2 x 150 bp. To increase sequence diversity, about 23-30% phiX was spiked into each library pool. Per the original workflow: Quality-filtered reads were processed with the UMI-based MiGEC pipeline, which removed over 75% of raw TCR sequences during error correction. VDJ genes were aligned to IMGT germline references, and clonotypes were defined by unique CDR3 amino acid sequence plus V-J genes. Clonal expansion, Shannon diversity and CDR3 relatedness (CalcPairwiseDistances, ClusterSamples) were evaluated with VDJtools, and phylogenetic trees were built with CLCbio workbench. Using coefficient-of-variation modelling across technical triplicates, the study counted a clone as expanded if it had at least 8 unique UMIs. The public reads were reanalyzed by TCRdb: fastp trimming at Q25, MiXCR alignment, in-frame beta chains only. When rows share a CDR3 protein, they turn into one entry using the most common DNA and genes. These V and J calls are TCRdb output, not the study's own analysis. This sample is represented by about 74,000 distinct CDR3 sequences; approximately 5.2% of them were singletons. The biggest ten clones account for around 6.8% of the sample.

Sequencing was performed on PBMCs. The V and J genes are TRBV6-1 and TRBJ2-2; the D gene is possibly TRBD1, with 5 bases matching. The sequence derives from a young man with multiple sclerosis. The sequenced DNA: TGTGCCAGCGGCAGGGCGAACACCGGGGAGCTGTTTTTT. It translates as CASGRANTGELFF.